This is a list of T cell receptor beta chains from one sample in a study of shared clonotypes between healthy human individuals. TCRdb keeps only in-frame clones here, not all; method: immunoSEQ multiplex PCR. The sample yields approximately 710,000 clones, around 90% seen once. Source material: memory CD8+ T cells from PBMCs. All receptors come from a man between 18 and 35 years old in good health. Some clones in this sample may be carry-over from other donors' samples. Both conserved end residues are part of each CDR3. D genes are given only for firm matches. Only some rows state a clone size, as once, few, many or a class for expanded clones.

abundance: NA
len: 14
j_gene: TRBJ2-5
d_gene: NA
v_gene: TRBV11-2
CDR3aa: CASSRSTGLETQYF
CDR3nt: TGTGCCAGCAGCAGAAGTACGGGGCTGGAGACCCAGTACTTC

abundance: few
len: 14
j_gene: TRBJ2-1
d_gene: TRBD2
v_gene: TRBV29-1
CDR3aa: CSVILAGVDNEQFF
CDR3nt: TGCAGCGTCATACTAGCGGGAGTTGACAATGAGCAGTTCTTC

abundance: NA
len: 14
j_gene: TRBJ1-1
d_gene: NA
v_gene: TRBV7-8
CDR3aa: CASSFYTGNTEAFF
CDR3nt: TGTGCCAGCAGCTTTTATACAGGGAACACTGAAGCTTTCTTT

abundance: NA
len: 17
j_gene: TRBJ1-6
d_gene: TRBD1
v_gene: TRBV30
CDR3aa: CAWIPNTGQDYNSPLHF
CDR3nt: TGTGCCTGGATACCAAACACAGGACAGGATTATAATTCACCCCTCCACTTT

abundance: NA
len: 15
j_gene: TRBJ2-3
d_gene: TRBD2
v_gene: TRBV5-8
CDR3aa: CASSREGRRTDTQYF
CDR3nt: TGTGCCAGCAGCCGGGAGGGACGGCGCACAGATACGCAGTATTTT

abundance: NA
len: 16
j_gene: TRBJ2-7
d_gene: TRBD2
v_gene: TRBV2
CDR3aa: CASSDSGRDPSYEQYF
CDR3nt: TGTGCCAGCAGTGACAGCGGGAGGGACCCTTCCTACGAGCAGTACTTC

abundance: NA
len: 15
j_gene: TRBJ2-7
d_gene: TRBD2
v_gene: TRBV4-2
CDR3aa: CASSQESGSLGEQYF
CDR3nt: TGTGCCAGCAGCCAAGAGAGCGGGAGCCTGGGGGAGCAGTACTTC

abundance: NA
len: 12
j_gene: TRBJ1-1
d_gene: TRBD1
v_gene: TRBV29-1
CDR3aa: CSAKDRGTEAFF
CDR3nt: TGCAGCGCCAAGGACAGGGGCACTGAAGCTTTCTTT

abundance: NA
len: 15
j_gene: TRBJ2-1
d_gene: NA
v_gene: TRBV6-5
CDR3aa: CASSYPIGHLNEQFF
CDR3nt: TGTGCCAGCAGTTACCCAATAGGGCACCTCAATGAGCAGTTCTTC

abundance: NA
len: 15
j_gene: TRBJ2-1
d_gene: NA
v_gene: TRBV11-2
CDR3aa: CASSHSRQPTNEQFF
CDR3nt: TGTGCCAGCAGCCACTCCCGACAGCCGACCAATGAGCAGTTCTTC

abundance: NA
len: 15
j_gene: TRBJ2-7
d_gene: TRBD1
v_gene: TRBV19
CDR3aa: CASRSTRTGIYEQYF
CDR3nt: TGTGCCAGTAGGAGTACCCGGACAGGGATCTACGAGCAGTACTTC

abundance: NA
len: 14
j_gene: TRBJ2-2
d_gene: NA
v_gene: TRBV7-9
CDR3aa: CASKPGHITGELFF
CDR3nt: TGTGCCAGCAAGCCCGGACACATCACCGGGGAGCTGTTTTTT

abundance: once
len: 12
j_gene: TRBJ2-1
d_gene: TRBD1
v_gene: TRBV6-1
CDR3aa: CASITGGFEQFF
CDR3nt: TGTGCCAGCATTACAGGGGGATTTGAGCAGTTCTTC

abundance: once
len: 14
j_gene: TRBJ2-7
d_gene: TRBD1
v_gene: TRBV27
CDR3aa: CASSYRTGHYEQYF
CDR3nt: TGTGCCAGCAGTTATAGGACAGGGCACTACGAGCAGTACTTC

abundance: once
len: 14
j_gene: TRBJ1-1
d_gene: NA
v_gene: TRBV14
CDR3aa: CASSQEAGWTEAFF
CDR3nt: TGTGCCAGCAGCCAAGAAGCGGGATGGACTGAAGCTTTCTTT

abundance: NA
len: 14
j_gene: TRBJ2-5
d_gene: TRBD1
v_gene: TRBV5-1
CDR3aa: CASSSDRVTETQYF
CDR3nt: TGCGCCAGCAGCTCAGACAGGGTGACAGAGACCCAGTACTTC